The source of this T cell receptor (beta chain) is a study of early T cells in non-severe SARS-CoV-2 infection (dated by TCRdb to the early 2020s). For the study in its entirety: TCR sequencing used bulk RNA from unsorted whole blood, so alpha and beta chains could not be paired. The full study reports these points: VDJdb matching was skewed toward anti-spike CD8 responses and likely underestimated virus-specific expansions, missing private and CD4 specificities.

Set within a cohort of healthcare workers in London, UK, this nested case-control study involved weekly PCR testing of nasopharyngeal swabs along with blood sampling. Healthcare workers were recruited between 23 and 31 March 2020, during the week of the UK lockdown, and were followed weekly for up to 16 weeks. Library generation was performed with 5' RACE. TCRdb shows the sequencer as NextSeq 500. Unique molecular identifiers were attached to individual cDNA molecules in the TCR library protocol so that sequencing error and PCR bias could be corrected. Sequencing covered both TCR alpha and beta chains, and within each sample the abundances of alpha and beta sequences were tightly co-correlated. As for the authors' bioinformatics: Decombinator V4 was used to annotate the V gene, J gene and CDR3 of the TCR sequences. Expanded TCRs were defined as changing significantly between any two time points under a Poisson model with p below 0.0001. TCR abundances were normalised to the total number of TCRs sequenced in each sample and reported as counts per million. TRAV1-2 paired with TRAJ12, TRAJ20 or TRAJ33 defined MAIT TCRs, while TRAV10 paired with TRAJ18 defined iNKT TCRs. VDJdb, accessed on 1 November 2021, was searched for TCRs annotated for CMV, EBV and SARS-CoV-2, and TCRs annotated for more than one antigen were excluded. Through fastp at Q25 and MiXCR, TCRdb rebuilt clones from the public reads, retaining in-frame beta chains. Here each entry gathers all rows of one CDR3 protein and keeps the most common genes and DNA. Clone size and V and J calls follow TCRdb, not the original study. In all, the sample holds some 30,000 distinct CDR3 sequences, and 5.7% of those were seen once. The ten largest clones add up to 5.5% to 7% of the sample.

The V end gives up 5 bases and the J end 3 bases, leaving 1 base in the junction not matched to a gene. From the cysteine through the phenylalanine, the CDR3 covers 12 amino acids. CDR3 DNA only is kept here, 36 bases in frame from base 1. From the germline V gene (reference sequence), CDR1 is GTSNPN and CDR2 is SVGIG. Details on this clonotype: No cognate antigen has been identified for it. The sample holds no much larger clone one base away, and base qualities are not on file.

The chain was built from TRBV30 and TRBJ2-3; 8 junctional bases match TRBD1. Sequencing input: whole blood. This clonotype was sampled from an adult who was a healthcare worker with PCR-confirmed SARS-CoV-2 infection or an uninfected control (not recorded which). The CDR3 region: CAWGQGTDTQYF. DNA sequence: TGTGCCTGGGGACAGGGTACAGATACGCAGTATTTT.